The 23 T cell receptor beta chains reported below all come from one sample, sequenced in a study of cytomegalovirus exposure and HLA in healthy donors. Sequencing used immunoSEQ multiplex PCR; TCRdb keeps in-frame clones, though not all of them. Seen here are 150,000 to 200,000 clones, over 85% observed once, and the top ten hold roughly 4.2%. The sample was PBMCs. These receptors were taken from a man in his late teens or twenties in good health and CMV-seropositive.

A single count supports this clone. The V call is TRBV11-2, the J call TRBJ2-5; TRBD1 agrees at 12 bases. V dropped 3 bases and J dropped 2; count of bases not matched to a gene: 1. This CDR3 is built from 15 residues. The germline CDR1 and CDR2 sequences are SGHAT and FQNNGV. CDR3 sequence: CASSLGQGAQETQYF. The DNA for the CDR3 is TGTGCCAGCAGCTTGGGACAGGGGGCGCAAGAGACCCAGTACTTC.

The chain links TRBV28 to TRBJ1-5, with 8 positions matching TRBD1. The junction had 9 bases not matched to a gene; V was cut back by 6 bases and J by 2 bases. Germline V CDR1 and CDR2: MDHEN, SYDVKM. The CDR3 is 16 residues long. CDR3 in DNA: TGTGCCAGCAGGGGGACAGGAGTAGGAGGCAATCAGCCCCAGCATTTT. Translated: CASRGTGVGGNQPQHF.

The chain couples TRBV5-6 to TRBJ2-2; 7 nucleotides align to TRBD1. CDR1 SGHDT and CDR2 YYEEEE come from the germline V gene. The CDR3 consists of 17 residues. V lost 3 bases and J lost 5; bases outside the gene matches: 13. The CDR3 loop is CASSSQGLGVYTGELFF. CDR3 in DNA: TGTGCCAGCAGCTCACAGGGGTTGGGTGTGTATACCGGGGAGCTGTTTTTT.

This chain joins TRBV28 and TRBJ2-7; D call uncertain. This CDR3 has 12 amino acids. V was shortened by 1 base and J by 9 bases, with 10 bases between the two germline ends. The germline V gene has CDR1 MDHEN and CDR2 SYDVKM. DNA of the CDR3: TGTGCCAGCAGTTTATATCAGAGAGGGCAGTACTTC. This encodes CASSLYQRGQYF.

This chain uses TRBV27 with TRBJ2-1; D not certain. CDR1 and CDR2 (germline): MNHEY, SMNVEV (reference sequence). V lost 5 bases and J 0 bases, leaving 14 bases between the germline ends. CDR3 size: 16 residues. In nucleotides, the CDR3 is TGTGCCAGCAGTGCCTACTACGCCAGCTCCTACAATGAGCAGTTCTTC. This sequence encodes CASSAYYASSYNEQFF.

The genes are TRBV6-1 and TRBJ1-2; TRBD1 aligns across 9 bases. Germline lookup yields CDR1 MNHNS and CDR2 SASEGT. The CDR3 runs to 17 residues. Trimming at V came to 0 bases and at J to 3 bases, leaving 8 bases not matched to a gene. CDR3 DNA sequence: TGTGCCAGCAGTGAAGCGTCGGGACAGGGATTTGACTATGGCTACACCTTC. It specifies CASSEASGQGFDYGYTF.

The rearrangement joins TRBV9 to TRBJ2-2, with TRBD2 matching over 9 bases. The CDR3 loop spans 16 amino acids. V was pared by 5 bases and J by 3 bases, with 8 bases of the junction left unmatched. Germline assignment: CDR1 SGDLS and CDR2 YYNGEE. The DNA for the CDR3 is TGTGCCAGCAGGAGCGGGACTAGCCTTTACACCGGGGAGCTGTTTTTT. Translated: CASRSGTSLYTGELFF.

This clone was detected once. The chain uses TRBV7-8 and TRBJ2-1, with 7 positions matching TRBD2. Germline values: CDR1 SGHVS, CDR2 FQNEAQ. V gave up 6 bases and J gave up 4 bases; unmatched junction bases: 12. This CDR3 spans 16 amino acids. CDR3 region: CASRFGRGSLYNEQFF. As DNA, the CDR3 is TGTGCCAGCAGATTTGGACGCGGGAGTTTGTACAATGAGCAGTTCTTC.

In its sample, this clone was seen once. The same CDR3 also results from other DNA sequences found in this sample. The CDR3 DNA is TGTGCCAGCAGTTTAGGAGGGGACTATGGCTACACCTTC. Its translation: CASSLGGDYGYTF. The chain joins TRBV27 to TRBJ1-2; D might be TRBD1 (5 bases). The V gene lost 2 bases and the J gene lost 3 bases, with 7 bases spanning the gap. Per the germline V gene, CDR1 is MNHEY and CDR2 is SMNVEV (reference sequence). The CDR3 sequence is 13 residues long.

The chain recombines TRBV5-1 with TRBJ2-5, with D possibly matching TRBD2 (5 bases). V shed 2 bases and J shed 2 bases, with 16 bases lying between them. The CDR3 runs to 16 residues. CDR1 and CDR2 from the germline V gene are SGHRS and YFSETQ. CDR3 nucleotides: TGCGCCAGCAGCTTAGCCGCAATACCGGGACAAGAGACCCAGTACTTC. It is translated as CASSLAAIPGQETQYF.

V gene TRBV27 combines with J gene TRBJ2-3, with TRBD2 identical over 12 bases. The CDR3 covers 19 residues. Germline CDR1 reads MNHEY; CDR2 reads SMNVEV (reference sequence). V shed 6 bases, J shed 0 bases, and the junction held 13 bases outside the gene matches. The CDR3, as DNA: TGTGCCAGCAGCCTCGGACTAGCGGGATGGCCCTATAGCACAGATACGCAGTATTTT. This codes for CASSLGLAGWPYSTDTQYF.

In its sample, this clone was seen once. The chain recombines TRBV9 with TRBJ2-1; TRBD1 agrees at 7 bases. V was pared by 4 bases and J by 6 bases, with 7 bases of the junction left unmatched. Germline V lookup: CDR1 SGDLS, CDR2 YYNGEE. The CDR3 has 14 residues. The CDR3 is CASSSRTGANEQFF. For the CDR3, the DNA is TGTGCCAGCAGCTCAAGGACAGGCGCCAATGAGCAGTTCTTC.

This clone was detected only once. The rearrangement joins TRBV29-1 to TRBJ1-4; TRBD1 aligns across 8 bases. The length of the CDR3 is 13 residues. Losses at the gene ends were 3 bases for V and 8 bases for J; bases not matched to a gene: 5. CDR1 and CDR2 from the germline V gene are SQVTM and ANQGSEA. The CDR3 sequence: CSVEGQVNEKLFF. As DNA, the CDR3 is TGCAGCGTTGAGGGACAGGTGAACGAAAAACTGTTTTTT.

This chain joins TRBV7-9 and TRBJ2-3, with D maybe TRBD2 (5 bases). This CDR3 is 16 amino acids long. The germline V gene has CDR1 SEHNR and CDR2 FQNEAQ (reference sequence). The V gene lost 4 bases and the J gene lost 6 bases, with 20 bases spanning the gap. This CDR3 reads CASSSRSGKPVDTQYF. DNA for the CDR3: TGTGCCAGCAGCTCAAGATCCGGGAAGCCTGTTGATACGCAGTATTTT. Supplemented by reference TRBV7-9 and TRBJ2-3, the full variable domain reads DTGVSQNPRHKITKRGQNVTFRCDPISEHNRLYWYRQTLGQGPEFLTYFQNEAQLEKSRLLSDRFSAERPKGSFSTLEIQRTEQGDSAMYLCASSSRSGKPVDTQYFGPGTRLTVL.

The V and J genes are TRBV7-6 and TRBJ1-2; the match to TRBD1 covers 7 bases. J lost 7 bases, V lost 5 bases, and 7 bases had no gene match. Germline V gives CDR1 SGHVS, CDR2 FNYEAQ. This CDR3 is 13 amino acids long. This CDR3 reads CASSLQGSSGYTF. DNA for the CDR3: TGTGCCAGCAGCCTACAGGGGTCGAGTGGCTACACCTTC.

The genes are TRBV19 and TRBJ2-1; perhaps TRBD2 as D (7 bases). CDR1 LNHDA and CDR2 SQIVND come from the germline V gene (reference sequence). The CDR3 sequence is 13 residues long. The V end lost 7 bases, the J end lost 5 bases, and 12 bases lay between the germline ends. CDR3 loop: CASMGGLNNEQFF. The CDR3 DNA is TGTGCCAGTATGGGGGGGCTAAACAATGAGCAGTTCTTC.

The V and J genes are TRBV7-3 and TRBJ2-1; D gene uncertain. V dropped 4 bases and J dropped 1 base, with 11 bases sitting between them. The CDR3 runs to 15 residues. Germline V gene lookup returns CDR1 SGHTA and CDR2 FQGTGA. CDR3 amino acids: CASSSSAASYNEQFF. The CDR3 nucleotides are TGTGCCAGCAGCTCATCAGCAGCGTCCTACAATGAGCAGTTCTTC.

This clone was seen once. The rearrangement joins TRBV6-1 to TRBJ2-7; 8 nucleotides agree with TRBD2. Germline CDR1 and CDR2: MNHNS and SASEGT. V trimming: 2 bases; J trimming: 4 bases; junction bases outside the gene matches: 7. This CDR3 is built from 15 residues. This chain's CDR3 is CASSESGGHEYEQYF. The CDR3 bases are TGTGCCAGCAGTGAATCGGGGGGGCACGAATACGAGCAGTACTTC.

This clone came up once. The chain carries TRBV7-6 and TRBJ2-3; 7 bases are a match to TRBD2. The CDR3 is made up of 16 amino acids. The V segment lost 3 bases and the J segment 0 bases; nucleotides outside the gene matches: 6. Germline-derived CDR1 and CDR2 are SGHVS and FNYEAQ. DNA of the CDR3: TGTGCCAGCAGCTTCCCGGCGGGAGTTAGCACAGATACGCAGTATTTT. Encoded protein: CASSFPAGVSTDTQYF.

The chain carries TRBV27 and TRBJ2-7, with a tentative D call TRBD2 (6 bases). V was pared by 2 bases and J by 3 bases, with 17 bases between. The CDR3 totals 16 residues. Germline V CDR1 and CDR2: MNHEY, SMNVEV (reference sequence). CDR3 residues: CASSLPLHGTVYEQYF. The CDR3 DNA is TGTGCCAGCAGTTTACCCCTCCACGGGACTGTCTACGAGCAGTACTTC.

V usage is TRBV29-1 and J usage is TRBJ2-7; 8 nucleotides line up with TRBD2. V trimming: 0 bases; J trimming: 4 bases; junction bases outside the gene matches: 8. The length of the CDR3 is 15 residues. Germline CDR1 is SQVTM and CDR2 is ANQGSEA. CDR3 loop: CSVEDLAGREYEQYF. The CDR3 DNA reads as TGCAGCGTTGAAGATCTTGCCGGGAGGGAGTACGAGCAGTACTTC.

This clone has a handful of counts. The chain has TRBV28 and TRBJ2-7; 7 bases fit TRBD2. This CDR3 contains 14 residues. Germline V CDR1 and CDR2: MDHEN, SYDVKM. V was clipped by 4 bases and J by 2 bases; unmatched bases: 5. The CDR3 reads CASSSFRGAYEQYF. CDR3 DNA: TGTGCCAGCAGTTCTTTCCGGGGGGCCTACGAGCAGTACTTC. The full variable domain, with the rest looked up from reference TRBV28 and TRBJ2-7, is DVKVTQSSRYLVKRTGEKVFLECVQDMDHENMFWYRQDPGLGLRLIYFSYDVKMKEKGDIPEGYSVSREKKERFSLILESASTNQTSMYLCASSSFRGAYEQYFGPGTRLTVT.

V and J are TRBV2 and TRBJ2-5, with D maybe TRBD2 (5 bases). Trimming left V 7 bases short and J 1 base short, with 10 bases between. The length of the CDR3 is 13 residues. Germline-derived CDR1 and CDR2 are SNHLY and FYNNEI. The CDR3 DNA reads TGTGCCAGCAACGGGGATGGCCAAGAGACCCAGTACTTC. Translated, it gives CASNGDGQETQYF.